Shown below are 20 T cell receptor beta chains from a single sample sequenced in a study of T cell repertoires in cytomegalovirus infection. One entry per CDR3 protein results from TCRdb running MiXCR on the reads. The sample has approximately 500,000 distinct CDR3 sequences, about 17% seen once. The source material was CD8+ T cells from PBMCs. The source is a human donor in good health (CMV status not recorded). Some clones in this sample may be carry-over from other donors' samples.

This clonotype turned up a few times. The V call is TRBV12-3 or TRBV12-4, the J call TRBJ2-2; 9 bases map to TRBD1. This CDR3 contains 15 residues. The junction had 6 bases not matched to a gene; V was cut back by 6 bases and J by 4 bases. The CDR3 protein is CASRSGTGFTGELFF. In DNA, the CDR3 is TGTGCCAGCAGGTCCGGGACAGGGTTCACCGGGGAGCTGTTTTTT.

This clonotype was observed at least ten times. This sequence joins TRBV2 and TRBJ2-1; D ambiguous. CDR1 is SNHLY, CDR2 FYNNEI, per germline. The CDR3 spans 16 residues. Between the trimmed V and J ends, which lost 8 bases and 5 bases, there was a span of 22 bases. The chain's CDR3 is CASGVAPGMENNEQFF. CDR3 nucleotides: TGTGCCAGCGGAGTGGCCCCCGGCATGGAAAACAATGAGCAGTTCTTC. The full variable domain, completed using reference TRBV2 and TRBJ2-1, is EPEVTQTPSHQVTQMGQEVILRCVPISNHLYFYWYRQILGQKVEFLVSFYNNEISEKSEIFDDQFSVERPDGSNFTLKIRSTKLEDSAMYFCASGVAPGMENNEQFFGPGTRLTVL.

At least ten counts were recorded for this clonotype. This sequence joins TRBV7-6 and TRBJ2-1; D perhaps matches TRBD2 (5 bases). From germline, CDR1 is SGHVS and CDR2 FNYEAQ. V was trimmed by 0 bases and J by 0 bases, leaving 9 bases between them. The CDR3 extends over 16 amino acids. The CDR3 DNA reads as TGTGCCAGCAGCTTAGCGTGGGAGAGCTCCTACAATGAGCAGTTCTTC. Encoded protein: CASSLAWESSYNEQFF.

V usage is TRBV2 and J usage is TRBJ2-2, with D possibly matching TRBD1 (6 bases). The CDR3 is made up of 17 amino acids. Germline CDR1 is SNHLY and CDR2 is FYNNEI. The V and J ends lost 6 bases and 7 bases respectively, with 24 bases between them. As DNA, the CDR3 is TGTGCCAGCAGGAGGGACACGCATCCGGACCAACACGGGGAGCTGTTTTTT. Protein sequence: CASRRDTHPDQHGELFF.

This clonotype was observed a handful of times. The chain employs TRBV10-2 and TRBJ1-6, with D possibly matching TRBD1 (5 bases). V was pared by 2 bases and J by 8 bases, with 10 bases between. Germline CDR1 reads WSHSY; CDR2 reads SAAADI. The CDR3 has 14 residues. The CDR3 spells CASSEMQGYSPLHF. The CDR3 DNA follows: TGCGCCAGCAGTGAGATGCAGGGCTATTCACCCCTCCACTTT.

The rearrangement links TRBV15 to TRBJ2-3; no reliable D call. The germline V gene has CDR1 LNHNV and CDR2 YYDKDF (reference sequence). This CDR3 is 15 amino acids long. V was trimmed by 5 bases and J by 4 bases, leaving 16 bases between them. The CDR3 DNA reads TGTGCCACCAGCCCCCACAGCGCCAGCGCAGATACGCAGTATTTT. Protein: CATSPHSASADTQYF.

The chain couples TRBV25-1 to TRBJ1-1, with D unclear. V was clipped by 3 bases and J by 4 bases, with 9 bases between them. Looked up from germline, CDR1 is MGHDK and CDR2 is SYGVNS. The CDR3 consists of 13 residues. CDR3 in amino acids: CASSDRFGTEAFF. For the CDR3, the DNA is TGTGCCAGCAGTGATAGGTTTGGCACTGAAGCTTTCTTT.

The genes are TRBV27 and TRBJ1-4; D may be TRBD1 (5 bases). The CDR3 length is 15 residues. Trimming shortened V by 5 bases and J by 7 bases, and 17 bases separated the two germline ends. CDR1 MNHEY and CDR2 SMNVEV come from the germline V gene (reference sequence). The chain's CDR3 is CASSRAPGGGEKLFF. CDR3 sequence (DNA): TGTGCCAGCAGTCGCGCCCCCGGGGGGGGTGAAAAACTGTTTTTT.

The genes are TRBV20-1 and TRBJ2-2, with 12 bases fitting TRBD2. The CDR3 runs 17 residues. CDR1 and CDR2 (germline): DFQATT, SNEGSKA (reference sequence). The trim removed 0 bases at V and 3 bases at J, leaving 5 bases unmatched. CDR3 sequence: CSARELTSGSHTGELFF. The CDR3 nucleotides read TGCAGTGCTAGAGAATTGACTAGCGGGAGTCACACCGGGGAGCTGTTTTTT.

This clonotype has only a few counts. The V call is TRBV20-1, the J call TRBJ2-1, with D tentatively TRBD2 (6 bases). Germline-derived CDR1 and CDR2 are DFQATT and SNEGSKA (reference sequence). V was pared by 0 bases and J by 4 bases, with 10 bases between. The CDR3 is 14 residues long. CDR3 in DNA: TGCAGTGCTAGAGAAACTAGCAGATACAATGAGCAGTTCTTC. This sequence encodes CSARETSRYNEQFF.

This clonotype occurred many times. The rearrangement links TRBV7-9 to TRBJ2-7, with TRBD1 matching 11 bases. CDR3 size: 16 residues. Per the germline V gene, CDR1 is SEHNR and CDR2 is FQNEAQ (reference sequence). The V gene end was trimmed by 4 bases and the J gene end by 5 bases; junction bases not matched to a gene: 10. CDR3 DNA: TGTGCCAGCAGCTCCCTACCGGGACAGGGGGACCACGAGCAGTACTTC. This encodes CASSSLPGQGDHEQYF.

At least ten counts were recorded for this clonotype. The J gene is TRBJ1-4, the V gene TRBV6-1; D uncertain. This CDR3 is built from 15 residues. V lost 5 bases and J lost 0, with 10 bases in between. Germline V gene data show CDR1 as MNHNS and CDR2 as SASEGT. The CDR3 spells CASSPDYATNEKLFF. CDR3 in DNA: TGTGCCAGCAGTCCGGACTACGCAACTAATGAAAAACTGTTTTTT.

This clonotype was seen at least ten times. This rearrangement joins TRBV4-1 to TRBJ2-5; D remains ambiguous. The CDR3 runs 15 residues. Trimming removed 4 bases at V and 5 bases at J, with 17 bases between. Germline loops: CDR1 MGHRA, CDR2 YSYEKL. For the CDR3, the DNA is TGCGCCAGCAGCCCAGCCACCTGGATGGGGGAGACCCAGTACTTC. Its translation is CASSPATWMGETQYF.

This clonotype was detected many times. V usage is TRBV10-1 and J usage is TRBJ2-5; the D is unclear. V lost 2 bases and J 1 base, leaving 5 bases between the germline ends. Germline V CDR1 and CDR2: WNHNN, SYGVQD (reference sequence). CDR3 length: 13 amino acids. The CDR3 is CASSERIQETQYF. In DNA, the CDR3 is TGCGCCAGCAGTGAGAGGATCCAAGAGACCCAGTACTTC.

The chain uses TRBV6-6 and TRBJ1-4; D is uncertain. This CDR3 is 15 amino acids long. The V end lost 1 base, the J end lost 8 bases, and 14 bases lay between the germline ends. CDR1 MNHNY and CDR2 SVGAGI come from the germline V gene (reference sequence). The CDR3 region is CASSYLAGMEEKLFF. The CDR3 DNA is TGTGCCAGCAGTTACTTGGCGGGGATGGAAGAAAAACTGTTTTTT.

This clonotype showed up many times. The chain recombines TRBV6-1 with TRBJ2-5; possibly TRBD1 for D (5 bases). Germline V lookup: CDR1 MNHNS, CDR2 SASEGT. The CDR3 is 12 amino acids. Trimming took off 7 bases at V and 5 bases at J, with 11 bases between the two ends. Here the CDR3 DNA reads TGTGCCAGCATAGGCAGGGTGGAGACCCAGTACTTC. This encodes CASIGRVETQYF.

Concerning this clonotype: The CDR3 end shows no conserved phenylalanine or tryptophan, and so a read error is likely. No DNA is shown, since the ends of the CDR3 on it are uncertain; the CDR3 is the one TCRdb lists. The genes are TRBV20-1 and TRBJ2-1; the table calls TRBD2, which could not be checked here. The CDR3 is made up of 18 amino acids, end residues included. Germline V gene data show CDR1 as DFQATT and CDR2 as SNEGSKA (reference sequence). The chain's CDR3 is CSARGRTSGTSSYNEHLL.

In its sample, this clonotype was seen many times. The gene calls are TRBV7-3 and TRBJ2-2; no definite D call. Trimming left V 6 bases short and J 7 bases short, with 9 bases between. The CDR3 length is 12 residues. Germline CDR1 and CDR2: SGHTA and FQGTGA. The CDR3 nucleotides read TGTGCCAGCAGGGGGTTCGACGGGGAGCTGTTTTTT. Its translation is CASRGFDGELFF.

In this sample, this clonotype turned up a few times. CDR3 protein: CASSYSSGSTGELFF. Written as DNA, the CDR3 is TGTGCCAGCAGTTACTCAAGCGGGAGCACCGGGGAGCTGTTTTTT. V and J are TRBV6-5 and TRBJ2-2; the match to TRBD2 covers 8 bases. This CDR3 is built from 15 residues. Germline V gene data show CDR1 as MNHEY and CDR2 as SVGAGI. Trimming at V came to 0 bases and at J to 4 bases, leaving 1 base not matched to a gene.

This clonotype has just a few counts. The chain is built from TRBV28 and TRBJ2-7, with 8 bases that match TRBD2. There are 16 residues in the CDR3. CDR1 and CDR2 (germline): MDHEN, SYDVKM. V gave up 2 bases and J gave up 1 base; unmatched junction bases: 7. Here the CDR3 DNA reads TGTGCCAGCAGTTTAGCGGGAGGAGGGTTTTCCTACGAGCAGTACTTC. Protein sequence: CASSLAGGGFSYEQYF. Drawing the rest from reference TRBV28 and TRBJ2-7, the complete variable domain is DVKVTQSSRYLVKRTGEKVFLECVQDMDHENMFWYRQDPGLGLRLIYFSYDVKMKEKGDIPEGYSVSREKKERFSLILESASTNQTSMYLCASSLAGGGFSYEQYFGPGTRLTVT.